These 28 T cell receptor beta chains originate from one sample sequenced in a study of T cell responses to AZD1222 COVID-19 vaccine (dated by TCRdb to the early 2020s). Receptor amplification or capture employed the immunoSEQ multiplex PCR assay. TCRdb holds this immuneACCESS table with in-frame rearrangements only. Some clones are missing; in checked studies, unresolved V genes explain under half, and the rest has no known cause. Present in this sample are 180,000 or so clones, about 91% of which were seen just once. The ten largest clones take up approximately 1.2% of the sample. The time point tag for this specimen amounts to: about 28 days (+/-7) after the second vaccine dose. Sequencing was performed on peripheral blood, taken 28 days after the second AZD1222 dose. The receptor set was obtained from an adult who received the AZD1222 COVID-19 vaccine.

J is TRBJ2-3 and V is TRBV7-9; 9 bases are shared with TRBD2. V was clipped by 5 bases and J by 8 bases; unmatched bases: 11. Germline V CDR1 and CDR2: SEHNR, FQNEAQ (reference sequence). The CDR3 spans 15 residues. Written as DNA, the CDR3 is TGTGCCAGCAGCCTGGGGGGACTAGCTCCCGGTACGCAGTATTTT. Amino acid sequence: CASSLGGLAPGTQYF.

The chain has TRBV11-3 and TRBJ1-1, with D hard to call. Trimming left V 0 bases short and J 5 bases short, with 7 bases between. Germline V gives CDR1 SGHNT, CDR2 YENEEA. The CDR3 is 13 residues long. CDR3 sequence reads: CASSLDGNTEAFF. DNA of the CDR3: TGTGCCAGCAGCTTAGATGGGAATACTGAAGCTTTCTTT.

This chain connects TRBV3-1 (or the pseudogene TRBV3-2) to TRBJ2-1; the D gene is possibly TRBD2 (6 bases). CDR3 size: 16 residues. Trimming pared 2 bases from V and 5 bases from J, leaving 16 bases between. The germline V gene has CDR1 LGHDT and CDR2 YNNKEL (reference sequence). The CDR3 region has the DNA TGTGCCAGCAGCCAAACCCCGGGACTGGGAAACAATGAGCAGTTCTTC. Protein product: CASSQTPGLGNNEQFF.

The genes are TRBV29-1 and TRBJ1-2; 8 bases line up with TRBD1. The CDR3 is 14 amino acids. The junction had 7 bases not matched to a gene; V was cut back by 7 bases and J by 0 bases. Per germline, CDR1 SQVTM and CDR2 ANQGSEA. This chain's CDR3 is CSGGPGGPNYGYTF. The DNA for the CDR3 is TGCAGCGGGGGTCCAGGGGGCCCTAACTATGGCTACACCTTC.

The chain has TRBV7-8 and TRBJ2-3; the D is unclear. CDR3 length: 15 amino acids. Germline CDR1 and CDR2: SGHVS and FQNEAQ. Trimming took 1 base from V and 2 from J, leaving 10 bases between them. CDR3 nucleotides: TGTGCCAGCAGCTTAGTTTTCAGGTACACAGATACGCAGTATTTT. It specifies CASSLVFRYTDTQYF.

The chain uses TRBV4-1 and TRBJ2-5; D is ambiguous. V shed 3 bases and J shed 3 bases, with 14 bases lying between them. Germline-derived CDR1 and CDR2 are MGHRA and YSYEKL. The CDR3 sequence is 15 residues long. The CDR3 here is CASSHVGTVEETQYF. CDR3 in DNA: TGCGCCAGCAGCCATGTCGGCACGGTGGAAGAGACCCAGTACTTC.

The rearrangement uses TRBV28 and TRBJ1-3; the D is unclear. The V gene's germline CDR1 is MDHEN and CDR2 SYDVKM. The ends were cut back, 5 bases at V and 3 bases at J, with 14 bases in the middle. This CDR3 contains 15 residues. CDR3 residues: CASSPGQEYGNTIYF. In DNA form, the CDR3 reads TGTGCCAGCAGTCCGGGTCAGGAGTATGGAAACACCATATATTTT.

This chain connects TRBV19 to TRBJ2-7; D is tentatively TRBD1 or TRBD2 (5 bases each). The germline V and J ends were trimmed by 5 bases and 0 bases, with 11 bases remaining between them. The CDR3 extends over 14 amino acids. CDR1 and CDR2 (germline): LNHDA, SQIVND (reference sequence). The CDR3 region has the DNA TGTGCCAGTAGTCCCGGGACCCACTCCTACGAGCAGTACTTC. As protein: CASSPGTHSYEQYF.

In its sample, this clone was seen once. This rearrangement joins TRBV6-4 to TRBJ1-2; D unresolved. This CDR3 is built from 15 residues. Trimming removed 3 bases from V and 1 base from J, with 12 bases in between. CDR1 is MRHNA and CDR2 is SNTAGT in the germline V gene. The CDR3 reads CASSESAGSNYGYTF. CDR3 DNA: TGTGCCAGCAGTGAATCGGCAGGTAGTAACTATGGCTACACCTTC.

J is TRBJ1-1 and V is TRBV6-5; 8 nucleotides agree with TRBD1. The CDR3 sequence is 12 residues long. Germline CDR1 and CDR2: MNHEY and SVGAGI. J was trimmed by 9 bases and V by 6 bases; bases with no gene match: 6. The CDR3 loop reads CASSLGQGKAFF. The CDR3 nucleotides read TGTGCCAGCAGCCTCGGACAGGGAAAAGCTTTCTTT.

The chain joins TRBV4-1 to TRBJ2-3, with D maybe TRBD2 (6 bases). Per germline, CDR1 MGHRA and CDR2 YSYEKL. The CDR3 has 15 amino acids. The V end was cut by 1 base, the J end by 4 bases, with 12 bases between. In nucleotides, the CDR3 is TGCGCCAGCAGCCAAGGGCTAGCGCAAGCAGATACGCAGTATTTT. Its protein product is CASSQGLAQADTQYF.

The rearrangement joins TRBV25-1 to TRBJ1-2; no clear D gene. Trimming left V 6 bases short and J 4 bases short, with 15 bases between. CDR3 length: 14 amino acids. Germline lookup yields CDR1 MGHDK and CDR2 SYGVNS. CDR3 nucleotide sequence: TGTGCCAGCAGAATGGGTTCGGCGGGCTATGGCTACACCTTC. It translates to CASRMGSAGYGYTF.

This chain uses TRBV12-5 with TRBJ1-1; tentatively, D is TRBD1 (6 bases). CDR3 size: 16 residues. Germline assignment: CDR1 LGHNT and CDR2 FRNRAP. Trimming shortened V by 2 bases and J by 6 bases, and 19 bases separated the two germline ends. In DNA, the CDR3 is TGTGCTAGTGGTTTGATCCTAAGGGGGGGGTGGGCTGAAGCTTTCTTT. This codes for CASGLILRGGWAEAFF.

CDR3: CASTIPGQGSGYTF. The CDR3 region has the DNA TGTGCCAGCACGATACCGGGACAGGGTTCGGGCTACACCTTC. V is TRBV28 and J is TRBJ1-2; 9 positions agree with TRBD1. The germline V gene encodes CDR1 MDHEN and CDR2 SYDVKM. The CDR3 loop spans 14 amino acids. The V segment lost 7 bases and the J segment 8 bases; nucleotides outside the gene matches: 11.

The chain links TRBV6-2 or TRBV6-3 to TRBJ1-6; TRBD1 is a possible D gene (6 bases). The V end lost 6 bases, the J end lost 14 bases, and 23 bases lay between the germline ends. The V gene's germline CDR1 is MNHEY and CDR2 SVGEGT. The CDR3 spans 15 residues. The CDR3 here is CASSDRTVIIQALHF. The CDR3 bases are TGTGCCAGCAGCGACCGGACAGTTATAATTCAGGCCCTCCACTTT.

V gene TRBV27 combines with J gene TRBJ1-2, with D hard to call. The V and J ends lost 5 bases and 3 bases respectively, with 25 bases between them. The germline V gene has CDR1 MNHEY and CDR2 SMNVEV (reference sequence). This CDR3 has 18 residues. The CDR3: CASSARHSLGGLDYGYTF. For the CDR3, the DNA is TGTGCCAGCAGTGCCAGACACTCACTGGGAGGGTTAGACTATGGCTACACCTTC.

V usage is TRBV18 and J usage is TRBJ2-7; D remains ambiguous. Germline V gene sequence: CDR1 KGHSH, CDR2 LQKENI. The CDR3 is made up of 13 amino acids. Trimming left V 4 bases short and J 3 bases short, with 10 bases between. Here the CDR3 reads CASSRARSYEQYF. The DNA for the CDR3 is TGTGCCAGCTCACGGGCGAGAAGCTACGAGCAGTACTTC.

CDR3 sequence (DNA): TGTGCCAGCAGCCCTGGGAAGGGATCCCCCCCGTACGAGCAGTACTTC. Translated, it gives CASSPGKGSPPYEQYF. This rearrangement joins TRBV11-3 to TRBJ2-7; D gene unclear. V lost 5 bases and J 4 bases, leaving 21 bases between the germline ends. The CDR3 totals 16 residues. The germline gives CDR1 SGHNT, CDR2 YENEEA.

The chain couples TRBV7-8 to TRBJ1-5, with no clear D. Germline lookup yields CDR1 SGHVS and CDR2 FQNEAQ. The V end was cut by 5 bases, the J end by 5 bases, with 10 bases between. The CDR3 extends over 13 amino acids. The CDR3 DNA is TGTGCCAGCAGCCTCAGACCTGATCAGCCCCAGCATTTT. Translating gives CASSLRPDQPQHF. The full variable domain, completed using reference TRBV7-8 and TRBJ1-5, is GAGVSQSPRYKVAKRGQDVALRCDPISGHVSLFWYQQALGQGPEFLTYFQNEAQLDKSGLPSDRFFAERPEGSVSTLKIQRTQQEDSAVYLCASSLRPDQPQHFGDGTRLSIL.

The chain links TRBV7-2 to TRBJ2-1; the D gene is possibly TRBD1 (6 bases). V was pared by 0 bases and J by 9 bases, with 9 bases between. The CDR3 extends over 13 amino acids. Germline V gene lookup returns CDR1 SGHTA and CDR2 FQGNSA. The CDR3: CASSLARGGEQFF. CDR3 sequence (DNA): TGTGCCAGCAGCTTAGCGCGAGGGGGTGAGCAGTTCTTC.

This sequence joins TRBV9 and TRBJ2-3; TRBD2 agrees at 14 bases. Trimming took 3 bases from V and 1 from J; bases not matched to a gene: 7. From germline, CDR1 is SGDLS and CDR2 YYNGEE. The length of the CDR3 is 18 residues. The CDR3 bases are TGTGCCAGCAGCGCGGGACTAGCGGGGGCCGCAGGCACAGATACGCAGTATTTT. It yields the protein CASSAGLAGAAGTDTQYF. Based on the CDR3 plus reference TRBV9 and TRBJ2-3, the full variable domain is DSGVTQTPKHLITATGQRVTLRCSPRSGDLSVYWYQQSLDQGLQFLIQYYNGEERAKGNILERFSAQQFPDLHSELNLSSLELGDSALYFCASSAGLAGAAGTDTQYFGPGTRLTVL.

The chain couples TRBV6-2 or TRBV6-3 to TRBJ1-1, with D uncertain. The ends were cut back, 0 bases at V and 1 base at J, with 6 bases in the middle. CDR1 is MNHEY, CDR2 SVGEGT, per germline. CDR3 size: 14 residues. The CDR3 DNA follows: TGTGCCAGCAGTTACTCTCCCCAGAACACTGAAGCTTTCTTT. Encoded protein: CASSYSPQNTEAFF.

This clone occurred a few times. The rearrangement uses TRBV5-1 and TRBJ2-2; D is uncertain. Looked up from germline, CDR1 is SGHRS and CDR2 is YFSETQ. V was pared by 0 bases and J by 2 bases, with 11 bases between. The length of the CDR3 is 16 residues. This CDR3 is CASSLAVGTNTGELFF. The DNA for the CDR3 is TGCGCCAGCAGCTTGGCGGTCGGCACCAACACCGGGGAGCTGTTTTTT.

The CDR3 spells CASRDITEAFF. The CDR3 DNA is TGTGCCAGTAGGGATATCACTGAAGCTTTCTTT. The chain is built from TRBV19 and TRBJ1-1; D ambiguous. Germline-derived CDR1 and CDR2 are LNHDA and SQIVND (reference sequence). The CDR3 extends over 11 amino acids. With 6 bases removed from V and 4 bases from J, the gap between germline ends came to 6 bases.

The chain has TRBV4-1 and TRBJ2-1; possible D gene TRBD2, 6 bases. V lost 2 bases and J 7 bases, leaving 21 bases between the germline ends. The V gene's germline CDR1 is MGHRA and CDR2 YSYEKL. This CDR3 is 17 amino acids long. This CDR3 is CASSQPLGGGRTNEQFF. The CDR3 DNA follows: TGCGCCAGCAGCCAACCCCTGGGGGGAGGACGTACTAATGAGCAGTTCTTC.

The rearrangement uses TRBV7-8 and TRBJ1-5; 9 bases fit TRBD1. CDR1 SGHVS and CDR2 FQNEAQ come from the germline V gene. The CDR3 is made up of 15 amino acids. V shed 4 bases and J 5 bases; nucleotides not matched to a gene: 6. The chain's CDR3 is CASSSDRGTYQPQHF. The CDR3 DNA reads TGTGCCAGCAGCTCCGACAGGGGGACCTATCAGCCCCAGCATTTT.

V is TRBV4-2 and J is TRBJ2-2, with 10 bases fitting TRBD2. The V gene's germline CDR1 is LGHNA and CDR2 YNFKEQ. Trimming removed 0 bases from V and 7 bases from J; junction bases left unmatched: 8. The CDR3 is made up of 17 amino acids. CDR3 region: CASSQEGSGGPHGELFF. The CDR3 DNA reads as TGTGCCAGCAGCCAAGAAGGTAGCGGGGGGCCTCACGGGGAGCTGTTTTTT.

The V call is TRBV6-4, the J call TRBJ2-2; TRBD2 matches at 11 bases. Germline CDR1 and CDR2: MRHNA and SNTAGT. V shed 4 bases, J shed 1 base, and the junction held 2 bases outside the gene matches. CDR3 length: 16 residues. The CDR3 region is CASSVGLAGNTGELFF. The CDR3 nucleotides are TGTGCCAGCAGTGTCGGACTAGCGGGGAACACCGGGGAGCTGTTTTTT.